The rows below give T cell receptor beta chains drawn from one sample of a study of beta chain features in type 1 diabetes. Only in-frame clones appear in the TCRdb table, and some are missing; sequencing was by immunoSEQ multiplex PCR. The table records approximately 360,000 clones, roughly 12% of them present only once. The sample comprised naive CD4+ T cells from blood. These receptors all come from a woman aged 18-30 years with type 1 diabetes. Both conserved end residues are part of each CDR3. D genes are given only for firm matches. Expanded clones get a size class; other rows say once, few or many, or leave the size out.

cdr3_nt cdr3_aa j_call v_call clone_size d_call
TGTGCCAGCAGCGACAGGAATCAGCCCCAGCATTTT CASSDRNQPQHF TRBJ1-5 TRBV27 NA NA
TGCGCCAGCAGCCAACCCCACTCCTGGGCGAGTTCCTACGAGCAGTACTTC CASSQPHSWASSYEQYF TRBJ2-7 TRBV4-1 few NA
TGTGCCAGCAGCTTCGGTGGCTACACCTTC CASSFGGYTF TRBJ1-2 TRBV11-2 NA NA
TGTGCCTGGACCCTCACCAGGTCTCTCGTCTATGGCTACACCTTC CAWTLTRSLVYGYTF TRBJ1-2 TRBV30 few NA
TGCAGCGTTGAGGTACCAGGTCTCCCAGGTTTTTTCTTT CSVEVPGLPGFFF TRBJ1-1 TRBV29-1 NA NA
TGTGCCAGCAGCCAGGGTAGCACAGATACGCAGTATTTT CASSQGSTDTQYF TRBJ2-3 TRBV9 NA NA
TGTGCCAGCAGCTTAGGGCAGGGGGTTCAACAGTTCTTC CASSLGQGVQQFF TRBJ2-1 TRBV7-9 NA TRBD1
TGTGCCTGGAGTGGGAGGGGCAGGGTAAATGAGCAGTTCTTC CAWSGRGRVNEQFF TRBJ2-1 TRBV30 NA NA
TGTGCCAGCAGCCAAGCAGCGGGAGGCAACAATGAGCAGTTCTTC CASSQAAGGNNEQFF TRBJ2-1 TRBV4-2 NA TRBD2
TGTGCCAGCAGCTTAGGGGGCCAGGGGGCGCGAGGTGGCTACACCTTC CASSLGGQGARGGYTF TRBJ1-2 TRBV7-2 NA TRBD1
TGTGCCATCAGTGGACAGACAGATACGCAGTATTTT CAISGQTDTQYF TRBJ2-3 TRBV10-3 few NA
TGCGCCAGCAGCGCCGGGGACAGGGGCTCCCAAGAGACCCAGTACTTC CASSAGDRGSQETQYF TRBJ2-5 TRBV5-1 NA TRBD1
TGTGCCAGCAGCGAAAGGAGGGATGAGCAGTTCTTC CASSERRDEQFF TRBJ2-1 TRBV7-9 NA NA
TGCGCCAGCAGCCCGGGATTAGATACGCAGTATTTT CASSPGLDTQYF TRBJ2-3 TRBV5-1 few NA
TGTGCCTGGAGTGTAGCTGGGGGAGGGAACTATGGCTACACCTTC CAWSVAGGGNYGYTF TRBJ1-2 TRBV30 few NA
TGCGCCAGCAGCCAAGGGGCAACGAACACTGAAGCTTTCTTT CASSQGATNTEAFF TRBJ1-1 TRBV4-1 few NA
TGTGCCAGCAGTCGGGCACGGGGAGATACGCAGTATTTT CASSRARGDTQYF TRBJ2-3 TRBV6-5 few NA
TGTGCCTGGAGACATACACCGGGACAGTTAACTACCCTAGCCAAAAACATTCAGTACTTC CAWRHTPGQLTTLAKNIQYF TRBJ2-4 TRBV30 NA TRBD1
TGTGCCAGCTCGACTAGCGGGGGGAACATTCAGTACTTC CASSTSGGNIQYF TRBJ2-4 TRBV28 few TRBD2
TGTGCCAGTAGTATTCAGGGAAACACTGAAGCTTTCTTT CASSIQGNTEAFF TRBJ1-1 TRBV19 few NA
TGTGCCAGCAGTCCCGTCGGTGATTATAATGAAAAACTGTTTTTT CASSPVGDYNEKLFF TRBJ1-4 TRBV28 NA NA
TGCAGCGCACGTATAGCGGGAGGATCCCACGAGCAGTACTTC CSARIAGGSHEQYF TRBJ2-7 TRBV29-1 few TRBD2
TGTGCCGCCGGAGGAGCAGGGGGGTACGAGCAGTACTTC CAAGGAGGYEQYF TRBJ2-7 TRBV6-5 NA NA
TGTGCCAGCAGCGTGGGACAGACTTCCTACAATGAGCAGTTCTTC CASSVGQTSYNEQFF TRBJ2-1 TRBV5-4 NA TRBD1
TGTGCCAGCAGCTTCGCAGGGGTTGCTGAAGCTTTCTTT CASSFAGVAEAFF TRBJ1-1 TRBV11-2 NA NA
TGTGCCAGCAGCTTGGGGCCAGGGGGCAGGAACACTGAAGCTTTCTTT CASSLGPGGRNTEAFF TRBJ1-1 TRBV5-4 NA TRBD1
TGTGCCAGCAGCATCCTACACTCGACGACGAGGTACAATGAGCAGTTCTTC CASSILHSTTRYNEQFF TRBJ2-1 TRBV5-6 NA NA
TGTGCAGGGGGGGGGAGTATGAACACTGAAGCTTTCTTT CAGGGSMNTEAFF TRBJ1-1 TRBV28 NA NA
TGTGCCAGCAGCTCAACGTTCGGGGAGACCCAGTACTTC CASSSTFGETQYF TRBJ2-5 TRBV7-9 few NA
TGTGCCAGCAGTGACAGATCCTACGAGCAGTACTTC CASSDRSYEQYF TRBJ2-7 TRBV28 NA NA
TGCGCCAGCAGCTTGGTCAGTTTAGAGACCCAGTACTTC CASSLVSLETQYF TRBJ2-5 TRBV5-1 few NA
TGTGCCAGCAGTTACGGGACTCTTAACTCCTACGAGCAGTACTTC CASSYGTLNSYEQYF TRBJ2-7 TRBV6-6 NA NA
TGTGCCAGCAGCGTAGAGCGGGATTCGGGCGGCTCCCACTACGAGCAGTACTTC CASSVERDSGGSHYEQYF TRBJ2-7 TRBV9 NA TRBD2
TGTGCCAGCAGTCCAGGACAGGGTCGGGCGACCCAGTACTTC CASSPGQGRATQYF TRBJ2-5 TRBV6-5 few TRBD1
TGTGCCAGCAGTCCAAGGACAGGGGGCTCCTACGAGCAGTACTTC CASSPRTGGSYEQYF TRBJ2-7 TRBV28 NA TRBD1
TGTGCCAGCAGCGTGGGTAGCGGTACTAGCACAGATACGCAGTATTTT CASSVGSGTSTDTQYF TRBJ2-3 TRBV9 few NA